This paragraph covers one TCR beta chain sequence. The specificity of this receptor is unknown. Base quality data are lacking; no much larger clone is found one base away. The data were obtained in a study of T cells after yellow fever vaccination (dated by TCRdb to between 2017 and 2020). Notes on the research overall: The SMART-Seq v4 Ultra Low Input RNA kit was used to prepare libraries from fractions with low cell numbers. Bulk TCR alpha and beta repertoires were sequenced longitudinally to track T-cell clones before and after primary and booster YFV17D yellow fever vaccination. The cohort comprised two healthy male donors, one aged 18 to 29 and one aged 30 to 40 years. Bulk PBMC replicates and cell subsets were isolated from blood drawn at multiple timepoints before and after both primary and secondary immunization. What the work shows at the level of the full study, not this receptor alone: A small share of clonotypes occurred in both CD4 and CD8 compartments, likely arising from convergent recombination. Because the study included only a couple of donors, the extent to which the findings can be generalized is limited. Compared with the primary T-cell response, the secondary T-cell response was faster but weaker, reaching its peak on day 5 rather than on day 15. Computational filtering was needed because FACS-sorted repertoires could contain abundant contaminating clonotypes from the bulk population. Most clones expanded after primary vaccination were re-detected after the booster (96% of CD4 and more than 70% of CD8), suggesting broad memory maintenance.

The CDR3 goes from the cysteine to the phenylalanine over 12 residues. Only the CDR3 region is kept as DNA, spanning 36 bases read in frame from base 1. Reading the germline V gene gives CDR1 SGHRS and CDR2 YFSETQ. Trimming costs V 4 bases and J 8 bases, and their ends lie 12 bases apart. TCR cDNA was synthesized by 5'RACE template switching, through which a universal primer site and unique molecular identifiers were introduced. Priming for cDNA synthesis came from both the TCR alpha and TCR beta constant segments. Library amplification involved two PCR steps, and the second step added sample barcodes and sequencing adapters. Sequencing of the libraries was done on either Illumina HiSeq 2500 (2x100 bp) or NovaSeq (2x150 bp). The original pipeline was this. Demultiplexing of reads and collapsing into UMI consensus sequences were performed with MIGEC, and V(D)J alignment was carried out with MiXCR. Vaccine-responding clonotypes were defined with edgeR using replicate PBMC samples, requiring FDR below 0.01 and a log2 fold change above 5 up to day 15. Each bulk clonotype was labeled CD4 or CD8 based on which sequenced repertoire, CD4 or CD8, contained the clonotype at higher abundance. The public reads were reprocessed in TCRdb via fastp at Q25 and MiXCR, keeping in-frame beta chains. CDR3 protein sequences are deduplicated, and each keeps its most common genes and DNA. The V and J calls and clone size come from TCRdb's table, not from the authors' own analysis. The table for this sample lists more than 350,000 distinct CDR3 sequences; around a tenth of them were counted only once. 18% of the sample is in the top ten clones.

Sample treatment or condition, as interpreted from the label and publication: live attenuated yellow fever vaccine strain. At each blood-draw timepoint, two biological replicates of bulk PBMCs were collected. A standard Ficoll-Paque protocol was used to isolate PBMCs from peripheral blood. TriZol was used to extract RNA from bulk PBMCs, from CD4 and CD8 fractions, and from dextramer-positive and dextramer-negative fractions. The receptor chain draws on TRBV5-1 and TRBJ1-2; the D gene lacks a confident call. This receptor was obtained from a young man who received the YFV17D yellow fever vaccine. This specimen was PBMCs, taken on the day of the first yellow fever vaccination. The CDR3 protein: CASSPGGVGYTF. The DNA is as follows: TGCGCCAGCAGCCCGGGCGGGGTAGGCTACACCTTC.